These 13 T cell receptor beta chains originate from one sample sequenced in a study of T-cell memory formation after mild COVID-19. TCRdb re-analysed the 5' RACE reads in MiXCR, keeping a single row per CDR3 protein. The sample includes around 200,000 distinct CDR3 sequences, roughly 27% seen only once; the top ten take 9.5% to 12%. The sequenced sample consisted of PBMCs or a T cell subset sorted from them (not recorded which). The receptors derive from an adult woman who had mild COVID-19 (a few samples of this study predate the infection). Cell type and time point are not known.

This clonotype appeared a few times. The chain combines TRBV6-5 with TRBJ1-5; 9 bases are shared with TRBD1. With V trimmed by 5 bases and J by 3 bases, 5 bases remained unmatched. The CDR3 is 15 residues long. Per germline, CDR1 MNHEY and CDR2 SVGAGI. The CDR3: CASSPDRGVNQPQHF. The CDR3 nucleotides are TGTGCCAGCAGTCCGGACAGGGGCGTCAATCAGCCCCAGCATTTT.

This clonotype was picked up a small number of times. The J gene is TRBJ2-1, the V gene TRBV5-6; 9 bases align to TRBD2. The CDR3 is 17 amino acids. Germline V lookup: CDR1 SGHDT, CDR2 YYEEEE. V gave up 0 bases and J gave up 9 bases; unmatched junction bases: 13. CDR3 DNA sequence: TGTGCCAGCAGCTTGGGGTGGGGGCTAGCGGGATTGGTTGAGCAGTTCTTC. Protein product: CASSLGWGLAGLVEQFF.

The chain is built from TRBV4-2 and TRBJ2-7; 10 positions agree with TRBD2. Germline V CDR1 and CDR2: LGHNA, YNFKEQ. V was pared by 0 bases and J by 0 bases, with 2 bases of the junction left unmatched. This CDR3 contains 16 residues. This CDR3 reads CASSQDWTSGSYEQYF. The CDR3 DNA reads as TGTGCCAGCAGCCAAGACTGGACTAGCGGCTCCTACGAGCAGTACTTC.

V and J are TRBV11-1 and TRBJ2-3, with D possibly TRBD2 on 5 matching bases. Germline V gene data show CDR1 as SGHAT and CDR2 as FQDESV (reference sequence). V was trimmed by 3 bases and J by 2 bases, leaving 12 bases between them. This CDR3 contains 15 residues. CDR3 DNA sequence: TGTGCCAGCAGCTTCGGCGGAGGAAACACAGATACGCAGTATTTT. Its protein product is CASSFGGGNTDTQYF.

The V and J genes are TRBV2 and TRBJ2-7; 10 bases match TRBD1. The CDR3 sequence is 14 residues long. Germline V lookup: CDR1 SNHLY, CDR2 FYNNEI. With 5 bases clipped from V and 4 bases from J, the junction kept 5 bases outside the gene matches. The CDR3 protein is CASSSDRGLYEQYF. CDR3 in DNA: TGTGCCAGCAGTTCGGACAGGGGGTTGTACGAGCAGTACTTC.

There are a few counts of this clonotype. V is TRBV12-3 or TRBV12-4 and J is TRBJ2-7; a possible D gene is TRBD2 (6 bases). This CDR3 is 14 amino acids long. V lost 0 bases and J 4 bases, leaving 10 bases between the germline ends. CDR3 sequence: CASSLAGGKYEQYF. CDR3 in DNA: TGTGCCAGCAGTTTAGCCGGGGGAAAATACGAGCAGTACTTC.

The chain uses TRBV6-5 and TRBJ1-5, with a possible D match to TRBD1 (6 bases). Germline-derived CDR1 and CDR2 are MNHEY and SVGAGI. The CDR3 has 18 amino acids. V dropped 1 base and J dropped 0 bases, with 16 bases sitting between them. The CDR3 region is CASSYFGQGPNSNQPQHF. CDR3 nucleotide sequence: TGTGCCAGCAGTTACTTTGGCCAGGGGCCGAATAGCAATCAGCCCCAGCATTTT.

Only a few counts were recorded for this clonotype. The genes are TRBV5-1 and TRBJ2-1; D call uncertain. This CDR3 spans 11 amino acids. Looked up from germline, CDR1 is SGHRS and CDR2 is YFSETQ. Trimming shortened V by 5 bases and J by 5 bases, and 5 bases separated the two germline ends. As DNA, the CDR3 is TGCGCCAGCAGGGAAGACAATGAGCAGTTCTTC. Amino acid sequence: CASREDNEQFF. Variable domain in full (rest from reference TRBV5-1 and TRBJ2-1): KAGVTQTPRYLIKTRGQQVTLSCSPISGHRSVSWYQQTPGQGLQFLFEYFSETQRNKGNFPGRFSGRQFSNSRSEMNVSTLELGDSALYLCASREDNEQFFGPGTRLTVL.

The chain employs TRBV6-5 and TRBJ2-7; 8 bases are shared with TRBD1. CDR1 is MNHEY and CDR2 is SVGAGI in the germline V gene. V gave up 5 bases and J gave up 2 bases; unmatched junction bases: 8. The length of the CDR3 is 15 residues. CDR3 DNA: TGTGCCAGCAGTCCCCGTACAGGGGGAGCCTACGAGCAGTACTTC. Residues: CASSPRTGGAYEQYF.

The chain uses TRBV29-1 and TRBJ2-3, with 11 bases fitting TRBD2. CDR1 and CDR2 (germline): SQVTM, ANQGSEA. CDR3 length: 14 amino acids. V was pared by 6 bases and J by 2 bases, with 4 bases of the junction left unmatched. CDR3 in DNA: TGCAGCGTACGACTAGCGGGAAACACAGATACGCAGTATTTT. This gives the protein CSVRLAGNTDTQYF.

CDR3 region: CASSGGLNEQYF. The CDR3 DNA reads as TGCGCCAGCAGCGGGGGACTAAATGAGCAGTACTTC. The genes are TRBV5-1 and TRBJ2-7, with 7 bases fitting TRBD2. In germline, CDR1 is SGHRS, CDR2 YFSETQ. V shed 4 bases, J shed 7 bases, and the junction held 5 bases outside the gene matches. The CDR3 is made up of 12 amino acids.

This chain uses TRBV12-3 or TRBV12-4 with TRBJ1-1; D not resolved. Trimming stripped 4 bases from V and 5 bases from J, with 11 bases between. CDR3 length: 13 residues. The CDR3 here is CASSSRRVTEAFF. The CDR3 DNA is TGTGCCAGCAGTTCCCGTCGAGTTACTGAAGCTTTCTTT.

This clonotype was observed a handful of times. This sequence joins TRBV12-3 or TRBV12-4 and TRBJ2-3; a possible D gene is TRBD2 (6 bases). V was trimmed by 6 bases and J by 0 bases, leaving 22 bases between them. The CDR3 totals 18 residues. CDR3 DNA: TGTGCCAGCAGCCTAAATAGCTGGACTAAAGCTAGCACAGATACGCAGTATTTT. Translating gives CASSLNSWTKASTDTQYF.